Listed here are 9 T cell receptor beta chains from one sample, sequenced in a study of T cells expressing NK-cell markers (dated by TCRdb to the early 2020s). The method was 5' RACE. Sequencing instrument: Illumina HiSeq 2000. TCRdb reprocessed the raw reads; every CDR3 protein sequence is a single record, and DNA is not supplied. The data table for this sample lists 350,000 to 400,000 distinct CDR3 sequences. The ten top clones hold about 11% of the sample. Sequenced: blood T cells: a sorted CD56 or NKG2C T cell subset, CD4+ or CD8+ T cells, or bulk PBMC T cells (not recorded which). Receptor source: a woman aged 50 to 60 in good health. Donor details come from another sample of the same person, matched by shared clones.

V usage is TRBV29-1 and J usage is TRBJ1-1; the TCRdb D gene call, TRBD1, has no DNA to confirm it. The CDR3 runs to 13 residues. Looked up from germline, CDR1 is SQVTM and CDR2 is ANQGSEA. The CDR3 here is CSVPTAPNTEAFF.

The chain uses TRBV7-2 and TRBJ1-1. The V gene's germline CDR1 is SGHTA and CDR2 FQGNSA. CDR3 length: 14 amino acids. This CDR3 reads CASSPRRGLTEAFF.

The chain couples TRBV10-3 to TRBJ1-6; with no DNA, the TCRdb D assignment of TRBD1 cannot be verified. Germline values: CDR1 ENHRY, CDR2 SYGVKD. This CDR3 contains 16 residues. Here the CDR3 reads CAISESHGAWNSPLHF.

V is TRBV10-3 and J is TRBJ1-2; checking the TCRdb D call of TRBD1 is not possible without DNA. This CDR3 contains 13 residues. Germline V gene data show CDR1 as ENHRY and CDR2 as SYGVKD. CDR3 loop: CAINRESNYGYTF.

V gene TRBV5-1 combines with J gene TRBJ2-2; TCRdb designates TRBD1, a call that cannot be tested without DNA. Germline CDR1 reads SGHRS; CDR2 reads YFSETQ. This CDR3 region has 16 residues. The chain's CDR3 is CASSFSTGTNTGELFF.

The chain recombines TRBV9 with TRBJ2-1. The CDR3 loop spans 14 amino acids. From germline, CDR1 is SGDLS and CDR2 YYNGEE. CDR3 sequence reads: CASSVKSSYNEQFF.

The CDR3 here is CSVAVTPDTQYF. V usage is TRBV29-1 and J usage is TRBJ2-3. Germline values: CDR1 SQVTM, CDR2 ANQGSEA. This CDR3 region has 12 residues.

CDR3 amino acids: CASSLGSVGGRAYNEQFF. This chain links TRBV12-3 or TRBV12-4 with TRBJ2-1. The CDR3 has 18 residues.

The V and J genes are TRBV20-1 and TRBJ2-1; TCRdb returns TRBD1, unconfirmable since there is no DNA. There are 14 residues in the CDR3. The germline V gene has CDR1 DFQATT and CDR2 SNEGSKA (reference sequence). CDR3 loop: CSARGPPVTGSRFF.